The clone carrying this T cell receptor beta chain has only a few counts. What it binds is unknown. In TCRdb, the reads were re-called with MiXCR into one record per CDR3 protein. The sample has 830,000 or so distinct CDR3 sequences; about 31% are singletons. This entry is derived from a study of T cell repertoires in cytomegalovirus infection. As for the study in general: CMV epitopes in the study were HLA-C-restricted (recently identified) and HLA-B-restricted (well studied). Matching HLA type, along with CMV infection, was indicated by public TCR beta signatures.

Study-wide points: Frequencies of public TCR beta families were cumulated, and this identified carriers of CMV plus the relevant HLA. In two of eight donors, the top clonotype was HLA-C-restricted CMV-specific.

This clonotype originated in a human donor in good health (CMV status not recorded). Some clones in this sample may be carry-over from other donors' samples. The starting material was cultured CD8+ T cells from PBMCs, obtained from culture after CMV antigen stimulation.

The CDR3 region is CASDLDRGASYNEQFF. The CDR3 nucleotides read TGTGCCAGCGATCTGGACAGGGGGGCGTCCTACAATGAGCAGTTCTTC. The rearrangement joins TRBV12-3 or TRBV12-4 to TRBJ2-1; 10 nucleotides line up with TRBD1. V shed 8 bases and J 1 base; nucleotides not matched to a gene: 8. The CDR3 is 16 residues long.